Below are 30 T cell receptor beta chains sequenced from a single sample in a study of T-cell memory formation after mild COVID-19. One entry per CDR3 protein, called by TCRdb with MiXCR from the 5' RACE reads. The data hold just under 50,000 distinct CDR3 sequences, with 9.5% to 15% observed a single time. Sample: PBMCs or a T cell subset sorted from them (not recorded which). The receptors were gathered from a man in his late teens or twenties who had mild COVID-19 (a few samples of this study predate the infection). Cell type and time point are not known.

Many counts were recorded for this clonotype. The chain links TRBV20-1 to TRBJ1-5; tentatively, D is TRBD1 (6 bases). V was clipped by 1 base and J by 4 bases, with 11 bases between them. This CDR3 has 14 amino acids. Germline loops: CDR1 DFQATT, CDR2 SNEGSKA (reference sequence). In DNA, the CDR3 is TGCAGTGCTAGAGCCCTCCAGGGGAATCAGCCCCAGCATTTT. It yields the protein CSARALQGNQPQHF.

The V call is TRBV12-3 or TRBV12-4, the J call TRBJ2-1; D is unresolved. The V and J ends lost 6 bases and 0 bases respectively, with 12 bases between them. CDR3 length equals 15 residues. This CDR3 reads CASSPSGGSYNEQFF. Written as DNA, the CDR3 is TGTGCCAGCAGCCCCTCCGGTGGCTCCTACAATGAGCAGTTCTTC.

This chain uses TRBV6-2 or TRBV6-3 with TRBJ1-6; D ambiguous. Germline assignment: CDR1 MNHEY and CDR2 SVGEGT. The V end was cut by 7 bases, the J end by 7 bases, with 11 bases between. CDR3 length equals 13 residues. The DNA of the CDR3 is TGTGCCAGCACCATCGAACCCAATTCACCCCTCCACTTT. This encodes CASTIEPNSPLHF.

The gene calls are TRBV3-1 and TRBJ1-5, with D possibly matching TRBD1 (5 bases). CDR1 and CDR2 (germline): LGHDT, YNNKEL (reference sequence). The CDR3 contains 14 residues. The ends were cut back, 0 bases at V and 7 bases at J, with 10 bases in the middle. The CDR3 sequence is CASSQDPRDQPQHF. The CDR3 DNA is TGTGCCAGCAGCCAAGACCCCAGGGACCAGCCCCAGCATTTT.

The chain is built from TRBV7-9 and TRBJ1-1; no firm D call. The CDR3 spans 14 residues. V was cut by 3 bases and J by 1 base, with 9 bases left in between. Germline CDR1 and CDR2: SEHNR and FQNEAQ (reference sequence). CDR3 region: CASSFPTPNTEAFF. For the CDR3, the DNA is TGTGCCAGCAGCTTCCCGACTCCGAACACTGAAGCTTTCTTT.

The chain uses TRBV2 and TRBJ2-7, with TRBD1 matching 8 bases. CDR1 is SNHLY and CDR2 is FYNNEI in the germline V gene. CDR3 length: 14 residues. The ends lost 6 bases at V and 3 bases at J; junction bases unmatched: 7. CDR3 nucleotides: TGTGCCAGCAGGGGCGGACAGGGCATCTACGAGCAGTACTTC. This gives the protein CASRGGQGIYEQYF.

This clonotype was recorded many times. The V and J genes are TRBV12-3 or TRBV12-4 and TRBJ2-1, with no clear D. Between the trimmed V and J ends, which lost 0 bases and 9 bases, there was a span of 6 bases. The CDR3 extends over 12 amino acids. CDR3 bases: TGTGCCAGCAGTTTAGCGGTGGTTGAGCAGTTCTTC. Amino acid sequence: CASSLAVVEQFF.

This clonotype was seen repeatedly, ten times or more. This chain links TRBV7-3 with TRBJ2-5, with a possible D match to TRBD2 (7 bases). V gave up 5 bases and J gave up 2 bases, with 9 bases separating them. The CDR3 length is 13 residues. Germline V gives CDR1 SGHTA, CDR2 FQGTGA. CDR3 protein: CASSAGAQETQYF. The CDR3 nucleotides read TGTGCCAGCAGCGCGGGGGCACAAGAGACCCAGTACTTC.

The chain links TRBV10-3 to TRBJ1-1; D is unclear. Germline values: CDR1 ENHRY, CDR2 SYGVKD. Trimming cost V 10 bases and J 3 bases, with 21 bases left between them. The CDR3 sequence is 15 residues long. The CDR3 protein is CATHVNSGRDTEAFF. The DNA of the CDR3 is TGTGCCACCCACGTAAACTCGGGCCGGGACACTGAAGCTTTCTTT.

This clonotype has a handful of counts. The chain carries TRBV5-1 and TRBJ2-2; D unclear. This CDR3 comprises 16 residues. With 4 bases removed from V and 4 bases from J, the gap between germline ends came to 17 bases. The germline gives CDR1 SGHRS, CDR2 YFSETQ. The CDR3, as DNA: TGCGCCAGCAGCGTCAGAGGCTCCGTCGCCACCGGGGAGCTGTTTTTT. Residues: CASSVRGSVATGELFF.

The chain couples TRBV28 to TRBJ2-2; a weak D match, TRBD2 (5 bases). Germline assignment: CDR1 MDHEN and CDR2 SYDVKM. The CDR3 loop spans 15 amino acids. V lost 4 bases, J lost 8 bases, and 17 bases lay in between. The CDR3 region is CASSSRGYGIGELFF. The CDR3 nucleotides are TGTGCCAGCAGTTCTCGGGGTTATGGGATAGGGGAGCTGTTTTTT.

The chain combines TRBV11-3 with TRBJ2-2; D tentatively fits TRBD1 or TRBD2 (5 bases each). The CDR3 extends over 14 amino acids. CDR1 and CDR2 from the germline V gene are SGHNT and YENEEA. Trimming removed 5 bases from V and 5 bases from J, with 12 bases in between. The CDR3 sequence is CASSRGETTGELFF. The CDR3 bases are TGTGCCAGCAGCCGAGGGGAAACTACCGGGGAGCTGTTTTTT. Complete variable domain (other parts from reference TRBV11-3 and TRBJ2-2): EAGVVQSPRYKIIEKKQPVAFWCNPISGHNTLYWYLQNLGQGPELLIRYENEEAVDDSQLPKDRFSAERLKGVDSTLKIQPAELGDSAVYLCASSRGETTGELFFGEGSRLTVL.

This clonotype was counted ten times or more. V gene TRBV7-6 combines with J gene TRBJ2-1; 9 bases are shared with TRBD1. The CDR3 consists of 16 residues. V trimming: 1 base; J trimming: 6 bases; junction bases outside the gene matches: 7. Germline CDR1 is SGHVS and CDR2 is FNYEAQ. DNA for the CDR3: TGTGCCAGCAGCTTAGAAGGGACAGGGCTGACCAATGAGCAGTTCTTC. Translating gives CASSLEGTGLTNEQFF.

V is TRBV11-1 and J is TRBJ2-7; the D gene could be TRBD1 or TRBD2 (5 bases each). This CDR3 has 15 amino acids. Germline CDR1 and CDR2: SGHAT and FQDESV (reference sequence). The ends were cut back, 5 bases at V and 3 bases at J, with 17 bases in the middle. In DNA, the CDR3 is TGTGCCAGCAGCGTGGGGCGGGCGGGCTACTACGAGCAGTACGTC. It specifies CASSVGRAGYYEQYV.

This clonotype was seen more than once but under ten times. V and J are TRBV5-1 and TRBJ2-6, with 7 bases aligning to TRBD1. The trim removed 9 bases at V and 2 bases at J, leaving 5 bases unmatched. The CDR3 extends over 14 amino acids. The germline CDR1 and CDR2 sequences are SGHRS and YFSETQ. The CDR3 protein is CATAQGAGANVLTF. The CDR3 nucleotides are TGCGCCACCGCCCAGGGGGCTGGGGCCAACGTCCTGACTTTC.

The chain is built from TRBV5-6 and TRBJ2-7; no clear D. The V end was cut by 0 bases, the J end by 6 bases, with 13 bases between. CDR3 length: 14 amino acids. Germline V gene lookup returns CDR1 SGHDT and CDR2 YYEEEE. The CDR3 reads CASSLVSLQTEQYF. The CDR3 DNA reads TGTGCCAGCAGCTTGGTAAGTTTACAGACCGAGCAGTACTTC.

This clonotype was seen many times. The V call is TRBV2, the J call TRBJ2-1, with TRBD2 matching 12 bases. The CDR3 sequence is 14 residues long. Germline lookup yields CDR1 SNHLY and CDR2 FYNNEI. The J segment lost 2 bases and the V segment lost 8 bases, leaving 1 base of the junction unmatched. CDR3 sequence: CASRLAGAYNEQFF. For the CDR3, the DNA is TGTGCCAGCCGACTAGCGGGGGCCTACAATGAGCAGTTCTTC.

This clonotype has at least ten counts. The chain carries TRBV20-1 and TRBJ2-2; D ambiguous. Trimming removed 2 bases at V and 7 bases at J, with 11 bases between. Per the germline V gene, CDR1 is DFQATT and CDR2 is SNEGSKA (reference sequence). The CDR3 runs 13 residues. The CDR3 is CSARLTASGELFF. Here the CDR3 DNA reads TGCAGTGCTAGATTGACCGCTAGCGGGGAGCTGTTTTTT.

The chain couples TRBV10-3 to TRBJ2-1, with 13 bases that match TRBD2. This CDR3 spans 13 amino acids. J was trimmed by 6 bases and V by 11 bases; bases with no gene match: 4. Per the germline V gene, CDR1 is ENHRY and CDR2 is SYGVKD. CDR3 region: CAAGTSGVNEQFF. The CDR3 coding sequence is TGTGCCGCCGGGACTAGCGGGGTCAATGAGCAGTTCTTC.

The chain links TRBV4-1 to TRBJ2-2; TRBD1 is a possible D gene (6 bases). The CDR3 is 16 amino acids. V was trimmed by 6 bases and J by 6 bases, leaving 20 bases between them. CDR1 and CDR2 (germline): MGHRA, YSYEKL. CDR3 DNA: TGCGCCAGCAGAGGTGCTAACAGGGTGATCGCCGGGGAGCTGTTTTTT. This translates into CASRGANRVIAGELFF.

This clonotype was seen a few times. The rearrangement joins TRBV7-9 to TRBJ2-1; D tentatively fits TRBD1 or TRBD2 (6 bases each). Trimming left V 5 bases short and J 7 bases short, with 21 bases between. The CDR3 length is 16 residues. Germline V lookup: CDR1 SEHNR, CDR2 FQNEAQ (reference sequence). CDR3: CASSPRGVREGNEQFF. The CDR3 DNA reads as TGTGCCAGCAGCCCGAGGGGGGTTAGGGAAGGGAATGAGCAGTTCTTC.

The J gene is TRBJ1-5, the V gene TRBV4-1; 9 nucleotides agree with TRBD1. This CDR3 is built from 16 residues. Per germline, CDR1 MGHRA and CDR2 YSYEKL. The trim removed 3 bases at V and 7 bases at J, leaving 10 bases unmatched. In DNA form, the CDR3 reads TGCGCCAGCAGCCAGCCGGGACAGGGAGTGGGCCAGCCCCAGCATTTT. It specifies CASSQPGQGVGQPQHF.

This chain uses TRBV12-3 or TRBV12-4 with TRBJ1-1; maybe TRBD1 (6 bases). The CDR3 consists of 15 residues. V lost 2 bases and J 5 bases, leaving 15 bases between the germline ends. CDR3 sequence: CASSLTGSRKTEAFF. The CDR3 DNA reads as TGTGCCAGCAGTTTAACAGGGTCAAGGAAGACTGAAGCTTTCTTT.

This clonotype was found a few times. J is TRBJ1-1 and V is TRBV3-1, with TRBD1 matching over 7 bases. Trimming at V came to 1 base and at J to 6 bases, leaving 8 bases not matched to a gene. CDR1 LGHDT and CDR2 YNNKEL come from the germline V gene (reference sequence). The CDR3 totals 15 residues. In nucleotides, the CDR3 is TGTGCCAGCAGCCAAGTGAGACAGGGTACCCCTGAAGCTTTCTTT. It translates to CASSQVRQGTPEAFF. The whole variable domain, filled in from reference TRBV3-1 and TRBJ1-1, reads DTAVSQTPKYLVTQMGNDKSIKCEQNLGHDTMYWYKQDSKKFLKIMFSYNNKELIINETVPNRFSPKSPDKAHLNLHINSLELGDSAVYFCASSQVRQGTPEAFFGQGTRLTVV.

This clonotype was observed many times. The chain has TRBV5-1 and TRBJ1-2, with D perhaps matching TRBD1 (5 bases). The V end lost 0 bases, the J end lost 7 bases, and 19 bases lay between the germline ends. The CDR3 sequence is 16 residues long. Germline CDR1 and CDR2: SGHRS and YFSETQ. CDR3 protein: CASSLAGRFTPFGYTF. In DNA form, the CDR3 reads TGCGCCAGCAGCTTGGCGGGGCGTTTCACCCCCTTTGGCTACACCTTC.

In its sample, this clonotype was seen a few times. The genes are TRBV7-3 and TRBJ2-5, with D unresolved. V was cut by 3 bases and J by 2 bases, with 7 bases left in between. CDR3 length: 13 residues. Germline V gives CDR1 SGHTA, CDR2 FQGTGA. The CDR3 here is CASSFGTQETQYF. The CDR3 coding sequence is TGTGCCAGCAGCTTCGGCACACAAGAGACCCAGTACTTC.

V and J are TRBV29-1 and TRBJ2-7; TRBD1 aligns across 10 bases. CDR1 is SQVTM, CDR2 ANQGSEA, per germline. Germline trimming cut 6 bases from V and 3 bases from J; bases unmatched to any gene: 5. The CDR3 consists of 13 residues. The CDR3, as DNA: TGCAGCGTGGGGGACAGGGGAAACTACGAGCAGTACGTC. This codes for CSVGDRGNYEQYV.

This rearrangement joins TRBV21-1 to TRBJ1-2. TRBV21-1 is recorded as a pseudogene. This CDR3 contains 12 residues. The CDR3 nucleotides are TGTGCCAGCAGCAAATGTGGTCACCTCTACACCTTC. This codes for CASSKCGHLYTF.

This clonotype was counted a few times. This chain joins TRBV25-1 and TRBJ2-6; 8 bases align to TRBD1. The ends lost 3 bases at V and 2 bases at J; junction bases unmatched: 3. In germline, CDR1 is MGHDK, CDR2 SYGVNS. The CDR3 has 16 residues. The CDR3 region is CASSDGTGPGANVLTF. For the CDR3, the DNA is TGTGCCAGCAGTGATGGGACAGGCCCTGGGGCCAACGTCCTGACTTTC.

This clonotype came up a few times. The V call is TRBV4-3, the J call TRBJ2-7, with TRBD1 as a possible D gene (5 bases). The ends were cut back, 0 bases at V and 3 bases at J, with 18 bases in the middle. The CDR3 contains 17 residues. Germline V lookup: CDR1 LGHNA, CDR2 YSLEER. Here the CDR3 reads CASSQETGAAQGYEQYF. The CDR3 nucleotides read TGCGCCAGCAGCCAAGAAACTGGGGCGGCCCAGGGCTACGAGCAGTACTTC.